The sequence of this T cell receptor (beta chain) was determined in a study of beta chain features in type 1 diabetes. Study at large: Analysis included over 90 million sorted cells drawn from all samples.

The study reverse transcribed the entire isolated RNA, so it sequenced expressed TCRB transcripts. The average output of naive, central memory and regulatory T cell samples was 3.6 million or so reads. Some clones are missing from TCRdb's copy, which holds only in-frame ones; the method was immunoSEQ multiplex PCR. The table lists under 450,000 clones, roughly 15% of them singletons, with approximately 0.019% in the top ten. This clone was counted between two and nine times. Sequencing was carried out using naive CD4+ T cells from blood. The source is a woman aged 18-29 years in good health.

CDR3 nucleotides: TGCAGTGCTACGCTCAGGGGCGAGAACACCTTC. Encoded protein: CSATLRGENTF. This sequence joins TRBV20-1 and TRBJ1-2; D perhaps matches TRBD1 (6 bases). Germline loops: CDR1 DFQATT, CDR2 SNEGSKA (reference sequence). The CDR3 loop spans 11 amino acids. Trimming stripped 4 bases from V and 12 bases from J, with 15 bases between.